This TCR beta chain was captured in a study of CD4 T cells in relation to SARS-CoV-2 and coronaviruses (dated by TCRdb to 2020 to 2022). Turning to the overall study: The ViraFEST assay cultured PBMCs with antigen for under 13 days, then sequenced TCR beta CDR3s to find antigen-specific clonal expansions. An HIV-1 Nef peptide pool or a no-peptide culture served as the negative reference condition. Using patient-derived lymphoblastoid cell lines, the shared crossreactive spike epitopes were mapped to their HLA restriction. At the level of individual TCR clonotypes, the study evaluated whether memory CD4+ T cells crossreact between the spike proteins of SARS-CoV-2 and those of common cold coronaviruses. The Adaptive Biotechnologies TCR-sequencing kit was used for samples from a few pre-COVID donors and for the naive versus memory experiments, whereas the other data were Illumina-based. Expansion assays from other donors in the study were sequenced with a different, Illumina-based TCR-beta assay. The paper's findings and limits, for the study overall: Because the crossreactivity analysis focused on spike protein, crossreactivity against other viral proteins was not assessed. Approximately 61% of donors had memory CD4+ clonotypes that crossrecognized SARS-CoV-2 and at least one common cold coronavirus spike. Small numbers of patients and of tested TCRs limited the study. No donor contributed both pre-pandemic and post-infection samples, which limited tracing the source of pre-existing responses. Crossreactive clones showed significantly weaker SARS-CoV-2-driven expansion than monoreactive clones, consistent with antigenic imprinting.

Libraries came from the immunoSEQ multiplex PCR assay. In the authors' own workflow: During preprocessing, nonproductive sequences were discarded, as were any CDR3s that did not begin with C, did not end with F or W, or were shorter than 7 amino acids. Antigen-specific clonotypes were called with the MANAFEST web app on the basis of expansion relative to the reference and to other culture wells. A clone was considered positive if significant expansion relative to the reference culture was observed in 2 of 3 replicate wells at an FDR below 0.05. A further requirement for positive clones was significant expansion compared with all other tandem wells, along with an odds ratio above 5. Pairwise Levenshtein distance, computed with the stringdist R package after three terminal residues were trimmed from each end, was used as the measure of CDR3 homology. As stored in TCRdb, this immuneACCESS dataset retains in-frame rearrangements with V and J assigned. A fraction of the clones does not appear; measured against another copy, unresolved V genes explain less than half of the discrepancy, and the remainder lacks a known reason. The DNA was the basis for D and trimming; V, J and clone size are from that table. The table for this sample lists around 24,000 clones; roughly 82% of them were counted only once. 10% of the sample belongs to the ten largest clones.

CD4+ T cells from unexposed donors were collected before the COVID-19 pandemic (2011-2018). The EasySep CD4+ T cell isolation kit was used to isolate CD4+ T cells once the cultures had run for approximately ten days. As far as cell numbers permitted, CD4+ T cells from unexposed donors were tested for reactivity against SARS-CoV-2 S and N as well as four spike pools from common cold coronaviruses. Each well held 1.5 million to 2.5 million PBMCs cultured in IMDM containing about 5.3% human AB serum and around 10 IU/ml IL-2. Half of the culture medium was replaced with fresh IL-2-containing medium on days 3 and 7. In general, triplicate replicate wells were used for every peptide culture condition. The leukapheresis product used for the unexposed donors was purchased from a commercial source. Ficoll-Paque PLUS gradient centrifugation was used to isolate PBMCs from either whole blood or leukapheresis product. PBMCs were either cryopreserved at -140 degrees C or used fresh in the expansion assay. The QIAamp Micro DNA Kit was used to extract genomic DNA from the CD4+ T cells.

On this clone itself: There is no known antigen for this receptor. Base qualities are not recorded, but no much larger clone differs from it by a single base.

CDR1 is given as SGHAT and CDR2 as FQNNGV, both from the germline V gene. Trimming removed 5 bases from V and 5 bases from J, leaving 13 bases between the germline ends. The CDR3 has 14 amino acids, counting the end cysteine and phenylalanine. Solely the CDR3 DNA is kept, with 42 bases framed from the first base. The source of this sequence is a human donor in good health. What was sequenced was CD4+ T cells from PBMCs, cultured in vitro. The rearrangement combines TRBV11-2 with TRBJ2-4, with TRBD2 tentatively as D gene (6 bases match). The nucleotide sequence is given as TGTGCCAGCAGCCAGAGAGGAGGGCAAAACATTCAGTACTTC. It codes for CASSQRGGQNIQYF.